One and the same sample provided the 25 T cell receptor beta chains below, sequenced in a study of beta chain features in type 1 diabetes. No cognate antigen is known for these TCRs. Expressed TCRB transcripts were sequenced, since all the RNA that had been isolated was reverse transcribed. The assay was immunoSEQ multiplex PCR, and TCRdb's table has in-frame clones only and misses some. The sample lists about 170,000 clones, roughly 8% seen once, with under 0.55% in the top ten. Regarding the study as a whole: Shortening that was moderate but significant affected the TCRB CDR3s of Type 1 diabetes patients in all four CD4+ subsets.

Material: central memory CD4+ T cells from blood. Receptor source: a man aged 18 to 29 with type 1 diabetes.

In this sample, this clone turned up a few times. In nucleotides, the CDR3 is TGCGCCAGCAGCGACCACTTACTCCTACGGGGTGGCGAGACCCAGTACTTC. Translation gives CASSDHLLLRGGETQYF. The chain couples TRBV5-1 to TRBJ2-5; perhaps TRBD2 as D (5 bases). Trimming removed 4 bases at V and 5 bases at J, with 24 bases between. Germline lookup yields CDR1 SGHRS and CDR2 YFSETQ. The CDR3 is made up of 17 amino acids.

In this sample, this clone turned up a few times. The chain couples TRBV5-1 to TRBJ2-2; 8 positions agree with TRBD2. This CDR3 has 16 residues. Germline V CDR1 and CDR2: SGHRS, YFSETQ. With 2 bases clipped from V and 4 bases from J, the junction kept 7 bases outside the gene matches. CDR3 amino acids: CASSLIPGGSTGELFF. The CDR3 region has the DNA TGCGCCAGCAGCTTAATCCCGGGAGGGTCCACCGGGGAGCTGTTTTTT.

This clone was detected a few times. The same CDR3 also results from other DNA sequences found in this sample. Here the CDR3 reads CASSERQVYGYTF. The CDR3 DNA sequence: TGTGCCAGCAGTGAACGGCAGGTCTACGGCTACACCTTC. This chain links TRBV2 with TRBJ1-2; D uncertain. V was cut by 2 bases and J by 8 bases, with 12 bases left in between. The CDR3 totals 13 residues. Looked up from germline, CDR1 is SNHLY and CDR2 is FYNNEI.

CDR3 in amino acids: CASKGWETQYF. In DNA form, the CDR3 reads TGCGCCAGCAAGGGGTGGGAGACCCAGTACTTC. The V call is TRBV5-1, the J call TRBJ2-5, with D perhaps matching TRBD1 (5 bases). The CDR3 covers 11 residues. Trimming took 6 bases from V and 5 from J, leaving 8 bases between them. CDR1 is SGHRS, CDR2 YFSETQ, per germline.

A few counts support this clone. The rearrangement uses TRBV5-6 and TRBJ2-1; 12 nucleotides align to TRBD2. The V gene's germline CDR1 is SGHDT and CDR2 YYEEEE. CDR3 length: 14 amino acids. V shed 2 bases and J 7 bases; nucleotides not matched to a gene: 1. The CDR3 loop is CASSFGLAGNEQFF. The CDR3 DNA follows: TGTGCCAGCAGCTTCGGACTAGCGGGAAATGAGCAGTTCTTC.

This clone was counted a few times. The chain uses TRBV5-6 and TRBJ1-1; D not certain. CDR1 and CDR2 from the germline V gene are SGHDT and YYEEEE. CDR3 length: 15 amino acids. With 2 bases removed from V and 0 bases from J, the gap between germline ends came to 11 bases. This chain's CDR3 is CASSFLVRMNTEAFF. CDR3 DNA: TGTGCCAGCAGCTTTTTGGTCAGAATGAACACTGAAGCTTTCTTT.

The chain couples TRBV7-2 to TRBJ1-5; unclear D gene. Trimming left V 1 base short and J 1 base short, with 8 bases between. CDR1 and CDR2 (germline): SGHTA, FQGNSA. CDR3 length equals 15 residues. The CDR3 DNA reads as TGTGCCAGCAGCTTAGGGCCGATCAGCAATCAGCCCCAGCATTTT. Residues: CASSLGPISNQPQHF.

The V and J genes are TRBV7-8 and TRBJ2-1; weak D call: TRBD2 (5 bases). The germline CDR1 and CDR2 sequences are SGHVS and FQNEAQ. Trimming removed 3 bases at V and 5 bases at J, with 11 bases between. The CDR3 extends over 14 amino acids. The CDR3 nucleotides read TGTGCCAGCAGCTTCGGACCGACTAACAATGAGCAGTTCTTC. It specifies CASSFGPTNNEQFF.

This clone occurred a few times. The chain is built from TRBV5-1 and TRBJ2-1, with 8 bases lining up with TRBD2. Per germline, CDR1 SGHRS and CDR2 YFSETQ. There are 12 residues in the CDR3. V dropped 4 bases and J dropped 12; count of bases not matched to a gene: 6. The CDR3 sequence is CASSDSGGGQFF. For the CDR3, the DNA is TGCGCCAGCAGCGACTCGGGAGGGGGGCAGTTCTTC.

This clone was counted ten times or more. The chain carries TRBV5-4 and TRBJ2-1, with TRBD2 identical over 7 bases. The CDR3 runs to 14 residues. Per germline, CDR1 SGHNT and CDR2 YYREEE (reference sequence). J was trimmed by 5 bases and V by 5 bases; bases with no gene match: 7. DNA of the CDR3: TGTGCCAGCAGTTCCCTAGCGGAGAACAATGAGCAGTTCTTC. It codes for CASSSLAENNEQFF.

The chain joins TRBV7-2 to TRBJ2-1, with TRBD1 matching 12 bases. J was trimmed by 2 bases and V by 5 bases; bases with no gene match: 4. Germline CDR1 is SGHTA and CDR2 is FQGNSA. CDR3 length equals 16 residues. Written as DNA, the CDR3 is TGTGCCAGCAGCGAGGGACAGGGGGCCACCTACAATGAGCAGTTCTTC. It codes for CASSEGQGATYNEQFF.

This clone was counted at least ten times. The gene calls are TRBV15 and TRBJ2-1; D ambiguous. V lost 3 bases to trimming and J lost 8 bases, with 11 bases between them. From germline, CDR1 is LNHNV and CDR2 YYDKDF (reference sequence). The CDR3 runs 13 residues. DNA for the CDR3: TGTGCCACCAGCAGCCAGGTTCGGTATGAGCAGTTCTTC. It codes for CATSSQVRYEQFF.

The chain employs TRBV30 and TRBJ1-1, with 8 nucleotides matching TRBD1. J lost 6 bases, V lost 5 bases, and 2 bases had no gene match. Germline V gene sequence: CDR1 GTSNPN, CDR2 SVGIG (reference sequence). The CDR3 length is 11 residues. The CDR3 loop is CAWDRGAEAFF. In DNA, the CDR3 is TGTGCCTGGGACAGGGGTGCTGAAGCTTTCTTT.

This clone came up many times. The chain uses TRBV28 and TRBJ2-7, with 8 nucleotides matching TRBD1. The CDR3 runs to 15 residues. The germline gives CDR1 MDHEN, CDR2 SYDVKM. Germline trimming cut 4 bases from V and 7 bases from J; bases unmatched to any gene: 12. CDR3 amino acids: CASSSQGGRFGEQYF. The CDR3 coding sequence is TGTGCCAGCAGTTCACAGGGGGGACGGTTCGGAGAGCAGTACTTC.

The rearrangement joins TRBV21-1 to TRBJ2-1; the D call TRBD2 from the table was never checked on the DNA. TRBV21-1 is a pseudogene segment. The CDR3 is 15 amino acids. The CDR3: CASSKGGLAGDEQFF. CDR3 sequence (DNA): TGTGCCAGCAGCAAAGGTGGACTAGCGGGGGATGAGCAGTTCTTC.

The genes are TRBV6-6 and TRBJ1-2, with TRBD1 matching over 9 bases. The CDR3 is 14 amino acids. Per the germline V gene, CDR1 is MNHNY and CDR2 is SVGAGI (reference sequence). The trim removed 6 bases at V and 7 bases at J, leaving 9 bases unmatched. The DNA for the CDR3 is TGTGCCAGCAGACAGGGGGCAACTCTTATTGGCTACACCTTC. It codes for CASRQGATLIGYTF.

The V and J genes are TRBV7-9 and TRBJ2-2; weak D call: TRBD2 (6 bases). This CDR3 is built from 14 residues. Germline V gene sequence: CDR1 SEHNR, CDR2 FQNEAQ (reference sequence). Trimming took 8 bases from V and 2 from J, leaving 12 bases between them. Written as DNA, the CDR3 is TGTGCCAGCTTTGGGGACTCAAACACCGGGGAGCTGTTTTTT. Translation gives CASFGDSNTGELFF. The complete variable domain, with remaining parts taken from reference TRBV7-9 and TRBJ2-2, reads DTGVSQNPRHKITKRGQNVTFRCDPISEHNRLYWYRQTLGQGPEFLTYFQNEAQLEKSRLLSDRFSAERPKGSFSTLEIQRTEQGDSAMYLCASFGDSNTGELFFGEGSRLTVL.

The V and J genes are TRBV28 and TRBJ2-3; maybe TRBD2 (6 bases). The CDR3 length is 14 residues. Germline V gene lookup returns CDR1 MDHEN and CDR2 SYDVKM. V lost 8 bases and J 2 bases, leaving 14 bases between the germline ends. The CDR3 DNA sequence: TGTGCCAGCGCCTTGGGGGGAACCACAGATACGCAGTATTTT. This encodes CASALGGTTDTQYF.

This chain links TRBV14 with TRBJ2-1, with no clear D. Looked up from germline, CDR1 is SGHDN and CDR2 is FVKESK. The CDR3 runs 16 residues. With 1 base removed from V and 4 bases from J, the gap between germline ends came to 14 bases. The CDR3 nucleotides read TGTGCCAGCAGCCAAGGAAAACACAATATTTACAATGAGCAGTTCTTC. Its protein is CASSQGKHNIYNEQFF.

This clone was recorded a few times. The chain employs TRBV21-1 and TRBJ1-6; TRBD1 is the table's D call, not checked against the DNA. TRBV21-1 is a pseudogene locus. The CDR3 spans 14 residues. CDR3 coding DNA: TGTGCCTCCCCCAGGGGGCAGGTCAATTCACCCCTCCACTTT. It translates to CASPRGQVNSPLHF.

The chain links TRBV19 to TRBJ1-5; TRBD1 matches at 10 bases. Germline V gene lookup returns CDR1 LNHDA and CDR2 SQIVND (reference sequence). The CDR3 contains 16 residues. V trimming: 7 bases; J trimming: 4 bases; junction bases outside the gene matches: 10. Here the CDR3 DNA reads TGTGCCAGTATTTCGGGACAGGGGTCCGGTAATCAGCCCCAGCATTTT. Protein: CASISGQGSGNQPQHF.

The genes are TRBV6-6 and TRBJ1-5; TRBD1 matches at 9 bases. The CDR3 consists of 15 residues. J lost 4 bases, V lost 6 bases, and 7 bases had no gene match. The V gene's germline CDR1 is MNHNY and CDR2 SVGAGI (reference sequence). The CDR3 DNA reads TGTGCCAGCAGCACAGGGGGCCTGGGGAATCAGCCCCAGCATTTT. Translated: CASSTGGLGNQPQHF.

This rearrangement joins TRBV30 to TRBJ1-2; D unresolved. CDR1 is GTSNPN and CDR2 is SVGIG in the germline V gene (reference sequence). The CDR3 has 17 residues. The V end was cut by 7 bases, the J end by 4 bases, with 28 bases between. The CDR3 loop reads CASTTGIGVKTFYGYTF. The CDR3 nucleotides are TGTGCCTCGACCACCGGGATCGGGGTAAAAACTTTCTATGGCTACACCTTC.

Here the CDR3 reads CASSTGTKMNTEAFF. Written as DNA, the CDR3 is TGCGCCAGCAGCACCGGGACAAAGATGAACACTGAAGCTTTCTTT. The chain couples TRBV5-1 to TRBJ1-1, with TRBD1 as a possible D gene (6 bases). The CDR3 is 15 amino acids. The germline CDR1 and CDR2 sequences are SGHRS and YFSETQ. V lost 4 bases, J lost 0 bases, and 13 bases lay in between.

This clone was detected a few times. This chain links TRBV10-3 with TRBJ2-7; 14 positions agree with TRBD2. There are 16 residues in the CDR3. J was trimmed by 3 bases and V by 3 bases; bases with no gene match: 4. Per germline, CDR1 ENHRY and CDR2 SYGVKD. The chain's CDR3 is CAISETGTSGSYEQYF. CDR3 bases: TGTGCCATCAGTGAAACCGGGACTAGCGGGAGCTACGAGCAGTACTTC.